This T cell receptor beta chain appears in the sequencing data of a study of T cells after somatic rescue of genetic block. Germline CDR1 reads SNHLY; CDR2 reads FYNNEI. J lost 10 bases, V lost 7 bases, and 12 bases had no gene match. The CDR3 covers 15 residues. Using immunoSEQ multiplex PCR, the repertoire was profiled, and TCRdb retains in-frame clones only, with some absent. This table holds roughly 65,000 clones, roughly 90% found once. The rearrangement uses TRBV2 and TRBJ1-6, with TRBD1 identical over 8 bases. The origin of this receptor is a man aged 40-55 years. The sample comprised peripheral blood mononuclear cells (PBMCs). CDR3 loop: CASNEGTGGYSPLHF. Here the CDR3 DNA reads TGTGCCAGCAATGAGGGAACAGGGGGTTACTCACCCCTCCACTTT.